A selection of T cell receptor beta chains follows, all from one sample in a study of T cell responses to AZD1222 COVID-19 vaccine. Sequencing used immunoSEQ multiplex PCR; TCRdb keeps in-frame clones, though not all of them. The sample shows approximately 100,000 clones, roughly 86% of them seen only once. The specimen was peripheral blood, collected 28 days after the second dose of the MenACWY control vaccine. These receptors were collected from an adult who received the MenACWY meningococcal vaccine as a control. CDR3s include the opening cysteine and the closing phenylalanine or tryptophan. The D gene is left open where the match is weak. Clone size is stated in some rows and not others, as once, few, many or a class when expanded.

size,D,J,V,length,DNA,CDR3
NA,TRBD1,TRBJ2-7,TRBV10-2,15,TGCGCCAGCAGATCGGGACAGGGGGCGCGGGACGAGCAGTACTTC,CASRSGQGARDEQYF
NA,NA,TRBJ1-2,TRBV29-1,12,TGCAGCGGTGGCGGGACGGCCTATGGCTACACCTTC,CSGGGTAYGYTF
once,TRBD1,TRBJ2-7,TRBV5-4,15,TGTGCCAGCAGCCCTGGGACAGGGGGTTCCCACGAGCAGTACTTC,CASSPGTGGSHEQYF
NA,NA,TRBJ1-4,TRBV19,14,TGTGCCAGTAGGCCGGGGACGGCTAATGAAAAACTGTTTTTT,CASRPGTANEKLFF
NA,NA,TRBJ1-2,TRBV7-2,14,TGTGCCAGCAGTCCGAGGGGCGGTAACTATGGCTACACCTTC,CASSPRGGNYGYTF
NA,TRBD1,TRBJ1-2,TRBV28,16,TGTGCCAGCAGTTTCCGGGACAGGGTGGTAGGCTATGGCTACACCTTC,CASSFRDRVVGYGYTF
NA,NA,TRBJ2-1,TRBV6-6,15,TGTGCCAGCAGTTACTCGACACAGGGTTACAATGAGCAGTTCTTC,CASSYSTQGYNEQFF
NA,NA,TRBJ2-1,TRBV20-1,15,TGCAGTGCTAGTAAGTGGGGGGCCCGCTACAATGAGCAGTTCTTC,CSASKWGARYNEQFF
once,TRBD1,TRBJ2-5,TRBV2,18,TGTGCCAGCAGTGATAGAGTAAGGGGGACAGGGATCCAAGAGACCCAGTACTTC,CASSDRVRGTGIQETQYF
once,TRBD2,TRBJ2-7,TRBV6-6,16,TGTGCCAGCAGTTCTGCCGGGACTAGCGGGGATCTCGAGCAGTACTTC,CASSSAGTSGDLEQYF
NA,TRBD1,TRBJ1-2,TRBV4-1,16,TGCGCCAGCAGCCAAGATCGGACAGGGGCGAACTATGGCTACACCTTC,CASSQDRTGANYGYTF
NA,NA,TRBJ1-5,TRBV18,15,TGTGCCAGCTCACCGCAGGACATGGTTGGGTCGCCCCAGCATTTT,CASSPQDMVGSPQHF
NA,NA,TRBJ2-5,TRBV7-3,15,TGTGCCAGCAGCCCATCCGTGGCGGCCCAAGAGACCCAGTACTTC,CASSPSVAAQETQYF
NA,NA,TRBJ2-3,TRBV5-4,16,TGTGCCAGCAGCCCCGACAGTGGGACTGGCACAGATACGCAGTATTTT,CASSPDSGTGTDTQYF
NA,TRBD1,TRBJ2-3,TRBV5-1,15,TGCGCCAGCAGTAAAGACAGGGGACGCACAGATACGCAGTATTTT,CASSKDRGRTDTQYF
NA,NA,TRBJ2-7,TRBV3-1/TRBV3-2,14,TGTGCCAGCAGCCACCCCTCAGCTAGGGACGAGCAGTACTTC,CASSHPSARDEQYF
NA,NA,TRBJ2-3,TRBV7-2,14,TGTGCCAGCAGCTGGGACCGCCGCACAGATACGCAGTATTTT,CASSWDRRTDTQYF
NA,TRBD1,TRBJ2-7,TRBV6-5,15,TGTGCCAGCAGTTCGGGGACAGGGGGATACTACGAGCAGTACTTC,CASSSGTGGYYEQYF
NA,NA,TRBJ2-7,TRBV5-4,13,TGTGCCAGCAGTTTCGGGGCCCTTTACGAGCAGTACTTC,CASSFGALYEQYF
NA,NA,TRBJ2-7,TRBV5-5,13,TGTGCCAGCAGCTTTTCAGGGACCTACGAGCAGTACTTC,CASSFSGTYEQYF
NA,NA,TRBJ2-5,TRBV15,14,TGTGCCACCAGCATTGATCCGAGTTCGGAGACCCAGTACTTC,CATSIDPSSETQYF
NA,NA,TRBJ1-2,TRBV12-3/TRBV12-4,13,TGTGCCAGCAGATTGACTGCTAACTATGGCTACACCTTC,CASRLTANYGYTF
once,TRBD1,TRBJ2-7,TRBV7-2,15,TGTGCCAGCAGGAAGCCGGGACAGGGTACCTACGAGCAGTACTTC,CASRKPGQGTYEQYF
few,NA,TRBJ2-1,TRBV4-1,15,TGCGCCAGCAGCCAAGACACATATCCTTACAATGAGCAGTTCTTC,CASSQDTYPYNEQFF
NA,TRBD1,TRBJ1-4,TRBV5-1,14,TGCGCCAGCAGCTTTCAGGGGGGGAATGAAAAACTGTTTTTT,CASSFQGGNEKLFF
NA,TRBD2,TRBJ2-7,TRBV3-1/TRBV3-2,16,TGTGCCAGCAGCCAACGCGTTAGCGGGGGAAGAGGAGAGCAGTACTTC,CASSQRVSGGRGEQYF
NA,NA,TRBJ1-2,TRBV4-3,16,TGCGCCAGCAGCCCTGGGCGGGGGGGTGAGCCCTATGGCTACACCTTC,CASSPGRGGEPYGYTF
NA,NA,TRBJ1-4,TRBV7-9,16,TGTGCCAGCAGCCCAGGGGACGGCTCAACTAATGAAAAACTGTTTTTT,CASSPGDGSTNEKLFF
few,TRBD2,TRBJ2-3,TRBV7-7,18,TGTGCTAGCAGCTCGCTAGCGGGGGGGCCCCCTTTCACAGATACGCAGTATTTT,CASSSLAGGPPFTDTQYF
once,NA,TRBJ1-1,TRBV9,15,TGTGCCAGCAGCGCTCCCCCAGGGAGGGACACTGAAGCTTTCTTT,CASSAPPGRDTEAFF
NA,NA,TRBJ1-5,TRBV3-1/TRBV3-2,14,TGTGCCAGCAGCCAAGCTTATAGCAATCAGCCCCAGCATTTT,CASSQAYSNQPQHF
NA,NA,TRBJ1-1,TRBV7-8,15,TGTGCCAGCAGCTTCGGGGGTTACACAGGAGACGAAGCTTTCTTT,CASSFGGYTGDEAFF
NA,NA,TRBJ1-1,TRBV7-8,13,TGTGCCAGCAGCCGGGACATGAACACTGAAGCTTTCTTT,CASSRDMNTEAFF
once,NA,TRBJ1-1,TRBV18,13,TGTGCCAGCTCACCGGGGGGAGCTACCGGCGCTTTCTTT,CASSPGGATGAFF
NA,TRBD1,TRBJ1-2,TRBV2,15,TGTGCCAGCAGTGATCCGGGACAGGGCGACTATGGCTACACCTTC,CASSDPGQGDYGYTF
NA,NA,TRBJ1-2,TRBV12-3/TRBV12-4,12,TGTGCCAGCAGTCAAACGGAGTATGGCTACACCTTC,CASSQTEYGYTF
NA,TRBD1,TRBJ2-7,TRBV19,15,TGTGCCAGTAGTAAGGGACAGTCATATTCCTACGAGCAGTACTTC,CASSKGQSYSYEQYF